This T cell receptor (beta chain) appears in the sequencing data of a study of post-analysis software for immune sequencing data. V dropped 6 bases and J dropped 4; count of bases not matched to a gene: 11. CDR3 length equals 15 residues. Germline V gene data show CDR1 as MNHEY and CDR2 as SVGAGI. Study conclusions and caveats: There were roughly five TRBV segments more frequent in patients than controls, and TRBV5-6, TRBV5-1 and TRBV20-1 were among them.

Turning to this clonotype: No antigen is known for it.

cDNA libraries for TCR beta contained unique molecular identifiers. TCRdb redid the calling of the PCR reads with MiXCR, one entry per CDR3 protein. The sample has about 770,000 distinct CDR3 sequences, around 42% seen once. This chain links TRBV6-5 with TRBJ1-1, with 7 bases fitting TRBD1. The sequencing input was blood. The TCR comes from a girl between 5 and 17 years old with multiple sclerosis. Written as DNA, the CDR3 is TGTGCCAGCAGGCTTGAGGGGGCGCGGGGCACTGAAGCTTTCTTT. Its translation: CASRLEGARGTEAFF.